This TCR beta chain derives from a study of Graves' ophthalmopathy and Graves' hyperthyroidism. Broader study findings: Most thyroid-expanded clonotypes exceeding 0.001 frequency were also found in blood.

Pregnancy or lactation, uncontrolled infections and other autoimmune diseases were grounds for excluding patients. Of note for this clonotype: The antigen remains unidentified.

The V gene lost 5 bases and the J gene lost 9 bases, with 10 bases spanning the gap. CDR1 SGHVS and CDR2 FQNEAQ come from the germline V gene. This CDR3 region has 12 residues. Amplified material comprised TCR beta CDR3 regions derived from RNA transcripts. An opening RT-PCR round employed HTBI primers and preceded a second-round multiplex PCR. TCRdb processed the multiplex PCR reads anew with MiXCR; each CDR3 protein has one entry. The sample carries 300,000 to 450,000 distinct CDR3 sequences, about a sixth recorded once. This clonotype was obtained from an adult woman with stable Graves' hyperthyroidism. The sample comprised peripheral blood. The chain couples TRBV7-8 to TRBJ2-2; D not resolved. The CDR3 DNA reads TGTGCCAGCAGCCAAGATCTTCGGGAGCTGTTTTTT. Protein: CASSQDLRELFF.